This TCR beta chain emerged from a study of monozygotic twins with cystic fibrosis. Study overall: With roughly 16 PCR cycles, barcoded libraries came from around 2.9 micrograms of fragmented DNA. Regarding the study as a whole: Nucleotide-identical clonotype sharing was significantly higher within monozygotic CF twin pairs than between unrelated CF individuals. Clonality was generally low (median approximately 0.0095), higher in the most severe patients.

The CDR3 has 13 residues. Germline CDR1 LNHDA, CDR2 SQIVND (reference sequence). With V trimmed by 5 bases and J by 5 bases, 5 bases remained unmatched. Notes on this clone: The antigen is not known.

Libraries were prepared by immunoSEQ multiplex PCR; TCRdb keeps only in-frame clonotypes and omits some of them. Altogether 30,000 to 35,000 clones are present, roughly three fifths being singletons, with the ten largest covering about 0.8%. The source material was blood. The sequence came from a girl under 18 with cystic fibrosis. The genes are TRBV19 and TRBJ2-7, with 8 bases lining up with TRBD1. The DNA for the CDR3 is TGTGCCAGTAGTCGACAGGGGCTGGACGAGCAGTACGTC. This encodes CASSRQGLDEQYV.